This TCR beta chain was observed in a study of identical twins' blood T cells. A previously described protocol, modified, built RNA-based TCR cDNA libraries. Authors' analysis steps: Each library had 2.2 to 3.6 million CDR3 reads and about 90,000 to nearly 550,000 clonotypes. TCRdb independently ran MiXCR on the 5' RACE reads; one entry per CDR3 protein. For this entry, the V and J calls and clone size follow TCRdb and not the study's own pipeline. The repertoire holds 300,000 to 400,000 distinct CDR3 sequences, with under 30% as singletons. The V gene's germline CDR1 is SQVTM and CDR2 ANQGSEA. CDR3 length: 13 amino acids.

The receptor was derived from a woman aged 18-50 years in good health. The gene calls are TRBV29-1 and TRBJ2-7, with D perhaps TRBD2 (5 bases). Sequencing input: PBMCs. DNA of the CDR3: TGCAGTGTTCGGGAAAGGGTAGAGTACGAGCAGTACTTC. Translation gives CSVRERVEYEQYF.